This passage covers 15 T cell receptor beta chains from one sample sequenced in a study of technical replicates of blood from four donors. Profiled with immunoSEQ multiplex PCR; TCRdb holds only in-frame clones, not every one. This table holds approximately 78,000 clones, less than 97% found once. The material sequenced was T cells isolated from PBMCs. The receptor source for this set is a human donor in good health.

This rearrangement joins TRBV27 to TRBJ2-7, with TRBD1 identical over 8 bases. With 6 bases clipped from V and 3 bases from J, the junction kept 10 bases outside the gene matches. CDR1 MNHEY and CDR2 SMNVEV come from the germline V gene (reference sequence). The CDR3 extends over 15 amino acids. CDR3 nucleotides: TGTGCCAGCAGGGGGCCCGGGACAGGTTACTACGAGCAGTACTTC. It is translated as CASRGPGTGYYEQYF.

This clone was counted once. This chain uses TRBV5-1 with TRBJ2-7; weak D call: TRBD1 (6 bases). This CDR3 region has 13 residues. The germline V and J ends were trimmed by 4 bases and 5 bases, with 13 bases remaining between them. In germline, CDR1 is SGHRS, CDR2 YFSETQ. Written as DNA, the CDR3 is TGCGCCAGCAGCCCGGACAGTAGTGACGAGCAGTACTTC. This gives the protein CASSPDSSDEQYF.

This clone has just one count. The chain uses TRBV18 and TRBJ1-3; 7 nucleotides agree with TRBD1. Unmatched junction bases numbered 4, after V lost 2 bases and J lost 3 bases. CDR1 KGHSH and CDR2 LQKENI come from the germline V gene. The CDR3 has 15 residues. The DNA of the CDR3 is TGTGCCAGCTCACCAGGCCAGGGGGTTGGAAACACCATATATTTT. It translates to CASSPGQGVGNTIYF. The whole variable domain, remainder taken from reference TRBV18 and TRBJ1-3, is NAGVMQNPRHLVRRRGQEARLRCSPMKGHSHVYWYRQLPEEGLKFMVYLQKENIIDESGMPKERFSAEFPKEGPSILRIQQVVRGDSAAYFCASSPGQGVGNTIYFGEGSWLTVV.

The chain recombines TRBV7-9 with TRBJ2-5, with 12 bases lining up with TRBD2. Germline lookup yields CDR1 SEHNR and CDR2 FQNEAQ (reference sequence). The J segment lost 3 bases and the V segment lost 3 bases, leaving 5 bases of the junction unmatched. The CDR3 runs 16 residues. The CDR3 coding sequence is TGTGCCAGCAGCTTTATGACTAGCGGGGGTGAAGAGACCCAGTACTTC. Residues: CASSFMTSGGEETQYF. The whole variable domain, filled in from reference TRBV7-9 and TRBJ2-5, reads DTGVSQNPRHKITKRGQNVTFRCDPISEHNRLYWYRQTLGQGPEFLTYFQNEAQLEKSRLLSDRFSAERPKGSFSTLEIQRTEQGDSAMYLCASSFMTSGGEETQYFGPGTRLLVL.

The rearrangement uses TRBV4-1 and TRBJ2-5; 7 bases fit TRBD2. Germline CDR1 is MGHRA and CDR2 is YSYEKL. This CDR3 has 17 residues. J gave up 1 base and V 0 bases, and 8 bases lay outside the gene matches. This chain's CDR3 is CASSQDPLAASQETQYF. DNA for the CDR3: TGCGCCAGCAGCCAAGATCCGCTAGCGGCGTCCCAAGAGACCCAGTACTTC.

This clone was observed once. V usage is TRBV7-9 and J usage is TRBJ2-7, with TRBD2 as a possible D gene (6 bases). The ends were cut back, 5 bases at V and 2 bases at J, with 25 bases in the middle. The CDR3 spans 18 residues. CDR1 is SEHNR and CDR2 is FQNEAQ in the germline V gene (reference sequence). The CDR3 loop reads CASSTTPIAAGITYEQYF. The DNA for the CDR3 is TGTGCCAGCAGCACTACTCCAATCGCCGCGGGGATAACCTACGAGCAGTACTTC.

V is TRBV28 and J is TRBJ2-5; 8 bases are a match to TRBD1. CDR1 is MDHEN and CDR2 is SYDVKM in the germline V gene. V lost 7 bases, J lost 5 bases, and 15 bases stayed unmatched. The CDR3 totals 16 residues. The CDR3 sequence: CASTPEDRGVLETQYF. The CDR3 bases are TGTGCCAGCACCCCCGAAGACAGGGGAGTTTTGGAGACCCAGTACTTC. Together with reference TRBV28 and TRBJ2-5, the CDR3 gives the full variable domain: DVKVTQSSRYLVKRTGEKVFLECVQDMDHENMFWYRQDPGLGLRLIYFSYDVKMKEKGDIPEGYSVSREKKERFSLILESASTNQTSMYLCASTPEDRGVLETQYFGPGTRLLVL.

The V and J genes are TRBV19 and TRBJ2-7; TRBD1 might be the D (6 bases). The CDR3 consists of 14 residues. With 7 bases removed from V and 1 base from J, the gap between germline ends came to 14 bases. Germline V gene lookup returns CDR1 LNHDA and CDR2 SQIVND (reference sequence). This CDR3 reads CASKWGQGSYEQYF. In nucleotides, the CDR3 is TGTGCCAGTAAGTGGGGGCAGGGATCCTACGAGCAGTACTTC. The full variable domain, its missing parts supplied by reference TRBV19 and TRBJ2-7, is DGGITQSPKYLFRKEGQNVTLSCEQNLNHDAMYWYRQDPGQGLRLIYYSQIVNDFQKGDIAEGYSVSREKKESFPLTVTSAQKNPTAFYLCASKWGQGSYEQYFGPGTRLTVT.

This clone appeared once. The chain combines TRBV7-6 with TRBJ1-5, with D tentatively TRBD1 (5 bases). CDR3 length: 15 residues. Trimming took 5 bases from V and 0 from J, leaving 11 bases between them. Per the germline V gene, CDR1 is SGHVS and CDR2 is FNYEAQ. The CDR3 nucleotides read TGTGCCAGCAGCGCCGACAGTTATAGCAATCAGCCCCAGCATTTT. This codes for CASSADSYSNQPQHF. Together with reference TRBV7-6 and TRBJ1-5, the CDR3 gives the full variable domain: GAGVSQSPRYKVTKRGQDVALRCDPISGHVSLYWYRQALGQGPEFLTYFNYEAQQDKSGLPNDRFSAERPEGSISTLTIQRTEQRDSAMYRCASSADSYSNQPQHFGDGTRLSIL.

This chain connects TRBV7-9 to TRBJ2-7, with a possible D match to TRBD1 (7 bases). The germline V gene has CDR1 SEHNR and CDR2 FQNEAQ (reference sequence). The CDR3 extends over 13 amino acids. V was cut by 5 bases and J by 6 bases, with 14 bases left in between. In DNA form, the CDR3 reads TGTGCCAGCAGCAACAGGGGACTCATCGAGCAGTACTTC. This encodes CASSNRGLIEQYF.

This CDR3 is CASSTGGTNEKLFF. CDR3 DNA: TGCGCCAGCAGTACAGGGGGAACTAATGAAAAACTGTTTTTT. The chain combines TRBV4-1 with TRBJ1-4, with TRBD1 identical over 8 bases. V lost 6 bases to trimming and J lost 1 base; unmatched junction nucleotides: 1. The germline CDR1 and CDR2 sequences are MGHRA and YSYEKL. The CDR3 length is 14 residues.

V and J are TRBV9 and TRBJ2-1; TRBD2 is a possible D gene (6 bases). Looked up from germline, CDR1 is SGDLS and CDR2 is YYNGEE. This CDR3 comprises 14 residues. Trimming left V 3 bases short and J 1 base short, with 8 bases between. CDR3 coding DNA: TGTGCCAGCAGCGGTGGGGGGTCCTACAATGAGCAGTTCTTC. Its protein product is CASSGGGSYNEQFF.

CDR3 sequence (DNA): TGTGCCAGCAAAAGGACTCCCCCTAGCTACGAGCAGTACTTC. Amino acids: CASKRTPPSYEQYF. The V gene is TRBV6-5, the J gene TRBJ2-7; tentative D call: TRBD2 (5 bases). This CDR3 is built from 14 residues. V lost 7 bases and J lost 3, with 16 bases in between. Germline-derived CDR1 and CDR2 are MNHEY and SVGAGI.

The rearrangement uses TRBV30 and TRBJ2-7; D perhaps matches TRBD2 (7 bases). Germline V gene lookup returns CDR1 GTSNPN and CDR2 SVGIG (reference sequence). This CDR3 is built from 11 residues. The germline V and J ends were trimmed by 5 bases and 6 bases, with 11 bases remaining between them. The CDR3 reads CAWGGAREQYF. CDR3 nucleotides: TGTGCCTGGGGGGGGGCACGCGAGCAGTACTTC.

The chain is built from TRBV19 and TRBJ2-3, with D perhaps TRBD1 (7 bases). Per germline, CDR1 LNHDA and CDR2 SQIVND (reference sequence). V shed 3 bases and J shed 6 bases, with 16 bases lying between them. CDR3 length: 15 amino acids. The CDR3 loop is CASSIGGTEVDTQYF. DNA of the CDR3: TGTGCCAGTAGTATTGGAGGGACAGAAGTGGATACGCAGTATTTT. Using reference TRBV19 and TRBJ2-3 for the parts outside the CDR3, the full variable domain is DGGITQSPKYLFRKEGQNVTLSCEQNLNHDAMYWYRQDPGQGLRLIYYSQIVNDFQKGDIAEGYSVSREKKESFPLTVTSAQKNPTAFYLCASSIGGTEVDTQYFGPGTRLTVL.